The 2 T cell receptor beta chains below were found in one sample sequenced in a study of T cells in localized non-small cell lung cancer. Libraries were prepared by immunoSEQ multiplex PCR; TCRdb keeps only in-frame clonotypes and omits some of them. This sample has 20,000 to 30,000 clones, with around 81% found just once. Specimen: PBMCs, collected before any cancer treatment. Every receptor here comes from a man aged 40 to 70 with stage II lung adenocarcinoma.

The rearrangement joins TRBV19 to TRBJ2-6; D is unresolved. This CDR3 is 14 amino acids long. Germline V gene sequence: CDR1 LNHDA, CDR2 SQIVND (reference sequence). V lost 8 bases and J lost 1, with 9 bases in between. The CDR3 spells CASYTPSGANVLTF. The DNA of the CDR3 is TGTGCCAGTTATACCCCGTCTGGGGCCAACGTCCTGACTTTC.

CDR3 sequence: CSVTETGLNTEAFF. CDR3 in DNA: TGCAGCGTCACCGAGACAGGGCTGAACACTGAAGCTTTCTTT. The chain links TRBV29-1 to TRBJ1-1, with TRBD1 matching 7 bases. The germline V gene encodes CDR1 SQVTM and CDR2 ANQGSEA. The CDR3 contains 14 residues. J lost 0 bases, V lost 6 bases, and 7 bases had no gene match. The full variable domain, its missing parts supplied by reference TRBV29-1 and TRBJ1-1, is SAVISQKPSRDICQRGTSLTIQCQVDSQVTMMFWYRQQPGQSLTLIATANQGSEATYESGFVIDKFPISRPNLTFSTLTVSNMSPEDSSIYLCSVTETGLNTEAFFGQGTRLTVV.